What follows are 22 T cell receptor beta chains derived from one specimen sequenced in a study of T cell therapy after organ transplantation. Their recognized antigens are unknown. Profiling relied on immunoSEQ multiplex PCR, and the TCRdb table lists in-frame clones only, not all of them. The data show 50,000 or so clones, roughly 93% seen once. Here the sequenced sample was CD8+ T cells from blood, taken before autologous CMV-specific T cell therapy. Receptor source: a human patient who had received a solid organ transplant and had CMV disease.

This clone came up once. CDR3 protein: CASSFRQGAWNEQFF. For the CDR3, the DNA is TGCGCCAGCAGCTTCCGACAGGGGGCATGGAATGAGCAGTTCTTC. The J gene is TRBJ2-1, the V gene TRBV5-1; 10 bases line up with TRBD1. After removal of 2 bases from V and 7 bases from J, the junction contained 6 bases not matched to a gene. The CDR3 covers 15 residues. CDR1 and CDR2 (germline): SGHRS, YFSETQ.

The gene calls are TRBV11-3 and TRBJ2-7; D may be TRBD2 (6 bases). Germline CDR1 is SGHNT and CDR2 is YENEEA. CDR3 length: 15 residues. Trimming removed 5 bases at V and 4 bases at J, with 18 bases between. This CDR3 reads CASSPADRGYYEQYF. The CDR3 region has the DNA TGTGCCAGCAGCCCAGCCGACCGGGGGTATTACGAGCAGTACTTC.

J is TRBJ1-4 and V is TRBV4-3, with D uncertain. The CDR3 is 16 residues long. The germline V gene encodes CDR1 LGHNA and CDR2 YSLEER. V lost 0 bases to trimming and J lost 0 bases, with 8 bases between them. CDR3 coding DNA: TGCGCCAGCAGCCAAGATTCCGGGACAACTAATGAAAAACTGTTTTTT. Its protein product is CASSQDSGTTNEKLFF.

This clone was observed once. CDR3 amino acids: CATSRDSSGETQYF. CDR3 DNA sequence: TGTGCCACCAGCAGAGATTCTAGCGGCGAGACCCAGTACTTC. The V gene is TRBV15, the J gene TRBJ2-5; the match to TRBD2 covers 7 bases. V was clipped by 0 bases and J by 5 bases; unmatched bases: 3. The CDR3 runs to 14 residues. Germline V gives CDR1 LNHNV, CDR2 YYDKDF (reference sequence).

V is TRBV6-1 and J is TRBJ1-1, with D hard to call. Germline V gene data show CDR1 as MNHNS and CDR2 as SASEGT. Trimming took 4 bases from V and 0 from J, leaving 18 bases between them. The length of the CDR3 is 17 residues. The CDR3 here is CASSGPVFDPLNTEAFF. CDR3 in DNA: TGTGCCAGCAGTGGACCGGTTTTCGACCCCCTGAACACTGAAGCTTTCTTT.

The chain employs TRBV4-2 and TRBJ2-7, with TRBD2 matching 7 bases. The V and J ends lost 0 bases and 0 bases, in that order; junction bases with no gene match: 5. CDR3 size: 16 residues. Germline lookup yields CDR1 LGHNA and CDR2 YNFKEQ. As DNA, the CDR3 is TGTGCCAGCAGCCAAGAAAGCGGGACCTACTCCTACGAGCAGTACTTC. Amino acids: CASSQESGTYSYEQYF.

The V and J genes are TRBV7-9 and TRBJ2-7, with TRBD2 matching over 7 bases. Germline lookup yields CDR1 SEHNR and CDR2 FQNEAQ (reference sequence). This CDR3 spans 14 amino acids. The V gene end was trimmed by 0 bases and the J gene end by 5 bases; junction bases not matched to a gene: 4. CDR3 in amino acids: CASSLARGRDEQYF. CDR3 coding DNA: TGTGCCAGCAGCTTAGCGAGAGGGAGGGACGAGCAGTACTTC.

The chain employs TRBV5-4 and TRBJ1-1, with 9 bases aligning to TRBD1. The ends lost 4 bases at V and 1 base at J; junction bases unmatched: 8. CDR1 and CDR2 (germline): SGHNT, YYREEE (reference sequence). The CDR3 length is 16 residues. The CDR3 DNA reads as TGTGCCAGCAGCCGTCCCGGGACAGGGACGAACACTGAAGCTTTCTTT. This encodes CASSRPGTGTNTEAFF.

The chain combines TRBV4-1 with TRBJ1-2, with TRBD1 identical over 8 bases. The V gene end was trimmed by 0 bases and the J gene end by 6 bases; junction bases not matched to a gene: 6. The CDR3 is 15 amino acids. Germline lookup yields CDR1 MGHRA and CDR2 YSYEKL. This CDR3 is CASSQESGTGDGYTF. CDR3 nucleotide sequence: TGCGCCAGCAGCCAAGAATCTGGGACAGGAGATGGCTACACCTTC.

The genes are TRBV7-9 and TRBJ1-4, with 9 bases matching TRBD1. CDR1 SEHNR and CDR2 FQNEAQ come from the germline V gene (reference sequence). Trimming removed 4 bases from V and 7 bases from J; junction bases left unmatched: 13. The CDR3 runs to 17 residues. CDR3 sequence: CASSSQQGAIRGEKLFF. CDR3 DNA: TGTGCCAGCAGCTCCCAACAGGGGGCAATTCGAGGTGAAAAACTGTTTTTT.

The chain recombines TRBV7-9 with TRBJ2-5, with unresolved D. Per the germline V gene, CDR1 is SEHNR and CDR2 is FQNEAQ (reference sequence). V was shortened by 3 bases and J by 3 bases, with 11 bases between the two germline ends. The CDR3 length is 14 residues. CDR3 region: CASSFVRQKETQYF. CDR3 in DNA: TGTGCCAGCAGCTTCGTTCGGCAGAAAGAGACCCAGTACTTC. Full variable domain (rest looked up from reference TRBV7-9 and TRBJ2-5): DTGVSQNPRHKITKRGQNVTFRCDPISEHNRLYWYRQTLGQGPEFLTYFQNEAQLEKSRLLSDRFSAERPKGSFSTLEIQRTEQGDSAMYLCASSFVRQKETQYFGPGTRLLVL.

V is TRBV9 and J is TRBJ1-5; a possible D gene is TRBD1 (6 bases). Trimming stripped 0 bases from V and 5 bases from J, with 12 bases between. CDR3 length: 15 amino acids. CDR1 is SGDLS and CDR2 is YYNGEE in the germline V gene. The chain's CDR3 is CASSVAAGEYQPQHF. CDR3 in DNA: TGTGCCAGCAGCGTAGCTGCAGGGGAATATCAGCCCCAGCATTTT.

This chain links TRBV13 with TRBJ1-1, with a weak D call TRBD1 (6 bases). The CDR3 totals 12 residues. Germline V gene lookup returns CDR1 PRHDT and CDR2 FYEKMQ (reference sequence). V was trimmed by 5 bases and J by 6 bases, leaving 10 bases between them. DNA for the CDR3: TGTGCCAGCAGCCAGACAGGCCCTGAAGCTTTCTTT. This codes for CASSQTGPEAFF.

This chain links TRBV30 with TRBJ1-1; no firm D call. V was pared by 5 bases and J by 6 bases, with 13 bases between. The CDR3 length is 12 residues. Germline V gene lookup returns CDR1 GTSNPN and CDR2 SVGIG (reference sequence). The CDR3 DNA reads TGTGCCTGGGGCCCCGTGGGCGCTGAAGCTTTCTTT. This gives the protein CAWGPVGAEAFF.

The rearrangement uses TRBV29-1 and TRBJ1-1; D gene unclear. V was cut by 8 bases and J by 4 bases, with 17 bases left in between. Germline V gene sequence: CDR1 SQVTM, CDR2 ANQGSEA. The CDR3 totals 13 residues. The CDR3 bases are TGCAGCTTCTACGCGAGGGCTGGCACTGAAGCTTTCTTT. Translating gives CSFYARAGTEAFF.

The genes are TRBV5-6 and TRBJ2-3, with 7 nucleotides matching TRBD1. The CDR3 spans 15 residues. V lost 4 bases and J lost 2; bases outside the gene matches: 7. CDR1 and CDR2 (germline): SGHDT, YYEEEE. The CDR3 DNA reads as TGTGCCAGCAGCCGTACCGGGACAGTCACAGATACGCAGTATTTT. Translating gives CASSRTGTVTDTQYF.

The V and J genes are TRBV4-3 and TRBJ1-5; 7 nucleotides agree with TRBD1. Looked up from germline, CDR1 is LGHNA and CDR2 is YSLEER. With 3 bases clipped from V and 3 bases from J, the junction kept 2 bases outside the gene matches. CDR3 size: 14 residues. The CDR3 spells CASSQDRINQPQHF. Here the CDR3 DNA reads TGCGCCAGCAGCCAGGACAGGATCAATCAGCCCCAGCATTTT.

Notes on this clone: Its ends do not fully match the called genes, so a read error is possible. The V gene is TRBV27, the J gene TRBJ1-5; TRBD1 matches 9 bases. CDR1 is MNHEY and CDR2 is SMNVEV in the germline V gene (reference sequence). This CDR3 is 14 amino acids long. The CDR3 spells CASSRQGDDQPQHF. CDR3 nucleotides: TGTGCCAGCAGTCGACAGGGGGACGATCAACCCCAGCATTTT.

The chain links TRBV25-1 to TRBJ1-1; D uncertain. The CDR3 has 11 residues. V lost 4 bases, J lost 6 bases, and 6 bases lay in between. Germline loops: CDR1 MGHDK, CDR2 SYGVNS. CDR3 loop: CASSVGAEAFF. CDR3 nucleotides: TGTGCCAGCAGTGTTGGGGCTGAAGCTTTCTTT.

The rearrangement joins TRBV27 to TRBJ2-2; D is unclear. Trimming shortened V by 3 bases and J by 1 base, and 3 bases separated the two germline ends. The CDR3 is 13 amino acids. Germline-derived CDR1 and CDR2 are MNHEY and SMNVEV (reference sequence). CDR3 loop: CASSFRNTGELFF. The CDR3 DNA reads TGTGCCAGCAGTTTTAGGAACACCGGGGAGCTGTTTTTT.

V usage is TRBV4-1 and J usage is TRBJ1-4; D is undetermined. V gave up 0 bases and J gave up 3 bases, with 5 bases separating them. The CDR3 runs to 14 residues. Germline V lookup: CDR1 MGHRA, CDR2 YSYEKL. CDR3: CASSQDRANEKLFF. The CDR3 DNA sequence: TGCGCCAGCAGCCAAGACCGCGCTAATGAAAAACTGTTTTTT.

The chain carries TRBV13 and TRBJ1-2, with TRBD1 matching over 7 bases. Germline V lookup: CDR1 PRHDT, CDR2 FYEKMQ (reference sequence). The CDR3 covers 14 residues. Trimming at V came to 0 bases and at J to 4 bases, leaving 2 bases not matched to a gene. The CDR3 spells CASSLGGQVYGYTF. The CDR3, as DNA: TGTGCCAGCAGCTTAGGCGGACAGGTCTATGGCTACACCTTC.